This T cell receptor beta chain was captured by sequencing in a study of CD8+ T cells in alopecia areata. The wider study: A 6-month off-drug phase came after tofacitinib, which had lasted 6 to 18 months.

The ends were cut back, 0 bases at V and 15 bases at J, with 18 bases in the middle. The CDR3 runs 14 residues. CDR1 is MNHEY and CDR2 is SVGAGI in the germline V gene. It was from alopecia areata patients that lesional scalp punch biopsies and peripheral blood were collected. The sorting of PBMCs gave CD4+ and CD8+ T cells. Only a few counts were recorded for this clone. Reverse transcription of extracted RNA yielded cDNA, which provided the sequencing template. Assay used: immunoSEQ multiplex PCR; TCRdb lists only in-frame clones, some missing. The sample contains about 180,000 clones, around 63% of which appear only once.

The sequence derives from a human donor with alopecia areata. The V and J genes are TRBV6-5 and TRBJ2-1; a possible D gene is TRBD1 (5 bases). Material: CD4+ T cells sorted from blood, obtained at week 0. This CDR3 is CASSYSGPRASAFF. In nucleotides, the CDR3 is TGTGCCAGCAGTTACTCAGGACCCAGGGCCTCGGCGTTCTTC.